Listed here are 19 T cell receptor beta chains from one sample, sequenced in a study of identical twins. MiXCR, run by TCRdb on the 5' RACE reads, gives a single entry per CDR3 protein. Of roughly 200,000 distinct CDR3 sequences detected, 6.5% to 8.5% appear once; the ten largest clones hold 1.9%. These data also featured in a second study, about yellow fever vaccine responses in identical twins.

Material for sequencing was memory (CD45RO+) T cells sorted from blood. Every receptor here comes from a woman between 18 and 29 years old in good health.

The chain has TRBV19 and TRBJ1-5; D may be TRBD1 (6 bases). Trimming removed 10 bases at V and 6 bases at J, with 19 bases between. This CDR3 contains 14 residues. The germline V gene has CDR1 LNHDA and CDR2 SQIVND (reference sequence). CDR3 protein: CAISAQGLGQPQHF. The CDR3 region has the DNA TGTGCCATATCGGCCCAGGGGCTAGGTCAGCCCCAGCATTTT. Combining the CDR3 with reference TRBV19 and TRBJ1-5 gives the whole variable domain DGGITQSPKYLFRKEGQNVTLSCEQNLNHDAMYWYRQDPGQGLRLIYYSQIVNDFQKGDIAEGYSVSREKKESFPLTVTSAQKNPTAFYLCAISAQGLGQPQHFGDGTRLSIL.

The chain carries TRBV6-4 and TRBJ2-1; 10 nucleotides align to TRBD1. The V gene's germline CDR1 is MRHNA and CDR2 SNTAGT. This CDR3 spans 15 amino acids. V dropped 6 bases and J dropped 4; count of bases not matched to a gene: 6. The DNA of the CDR3 is TGTGCCAGCAGCGCCCCGGGACAGGGGTACAATGAGCAGTTCTTC. It is translated as CASSAPGQGYNEQFF.

The sample holds a few counts of this clonotype. V gene TRBV15 combines with J gene TRBJ2-4; a weak D match, TRBD1 (5 bases). Germline CDR1 is LNHNV and CDR2 is YYDKDF (reference sequence). The CDR3 is 13 amino acids. With 3 bases removed from V and 4 bases from J, the gap between germline ends came to 7 bases. The CDR3 reads CATSRQGKNIQYF. The CDR3 coding sequence is TGTGCCACCAGCAGGCAGGGAAAAAACATTCAGTACTTC. Looking up the rest from reference TRBV15 and TRBJ2-4 gives the full variable domain: DAMVIQNPRYQVTQFGKPVTLSCSQTLNHNVMYWYQQKSSQAPKLLFHYYDKDFNNEADTPDNFQSRRPNTSFCFLDIRSPGLGDTAMYLCATSRQGKNIQYFGAGTRLSVL.

The rearrangement uses TRBV28 and TRBJ2-1; TRBD2 matches 8 bases. The CDR3 sequence is 20 residues long. Germline V CDR1 and CDR2: MDHEN, SYDVKM. The trim removed 7 bases at V and 1 base at J, leaving 21 bases unmatched. The CDR3 region has the DNA TGTGCCAGCAAGCCCCGGGAGGGGCGAGCCGGACGAGGGTCCTACAATGAGCAGTTCTTC. Translated, it gives CASKPREGRAGRGSYNEQFF.

Notes on this clonotype: A read error may produce the germline difference seen at one junction end. The chain links TRBV11-2 to TRBJ2-5, with 15 nucleotides matching TRBD2. Germline V gives CDR1 SGHAT, CDR2 FQNNGV. The length of the CDR3 is 18 residues. The CDR3 loop is CASSLGGLAGGYQETHYF. The CDR3 DNA follows: TGTGCCAGCAGCTTAGGGGGACTAGCGGGGGGATACCAAGAGACCCACTACTTC.

This sequence joins TRBV20-1 and TRBJ1-4; 8 positions agree with TRBD1. Germline loops: CDR1 DFQATT, CDR2 SNEGSKA (reference sequence). The CDR3 runs to 16 residues. J lost 7 bases, V lost 0 bases, and 10 bases had no gene match. CDR3 region: CSARDAGTGGGEKLFF. The CDR3, as DNA: TGCAGTGCTAGAGATGCAGGGACAGGTGGAGGTGAAAAACTGTTTTTT.

In its sample, this clonotype was seen many times. The CDR3 region has the DNA TGTGCCAGCAGCTTTCGAGGGCTAGGCGGCAAAAACATTCAGTACTTC. Translated: CASSFRGLGGKNIQYF. This sequence joins TRBV7-2 and TRBJ2-4, with a possible D match to TRBD2 (5 bases). Germline V gene sequence: CDR1 SGHTA, CDR2 FQGNSA. This CDR3 is 16 amino acids long. The V and J ends lost 3 bases and 3 bases respectively, with 15 bases between them. Full variable domain (rest looked up from reference TRBV7-2 and TRBJ2-4): GAGVSQSPSNKVTEKGKDVELRCDPISGHTALYWYRQSLGQGLEFLIYFQGNSAPDKSGLPSDRFSAERTGGSVSTLTIQRTQQEDSAVYLCASSFRGLGGKNIQYFGAGTRLSVL.

The rearrangement uses TRBV10-3 and TRBJ1-6; the D is unclear. CDR1 and CDR2 from the germline V gene are ENHRY and SYGVKD. Trimming took off 5 bases at V and 8 bases at J, with 10 bases between the two ends. The CDR3 consists of 13 residues. In nucleotides, the CDR3 is TGTGCCATCAGTAGGACGCAGGATTCACCCCTCCACTTT. This encodes CAISRTQDSPLHF.

The table lists this clonotype with a few counts. This sequence joins TRBV9 and TRBJ2-5; D perhaps matches TRBD1 (6 bases). The CDR3 has 15 residues. Germline assignment: CDR1 SGDLS and CDR2 YYNGEE. The V end lost 0 bases, the J end lost 6 bases, and 15 bases lay between the germline ends. The CDR3 DNA follows: TGTGCCAGCAGCGTAGGTGAGGGACATGGCCAGACCCAGTACTTC. This gives the protein CASSVGEGHGQTQYF. Based on the CDR3 plus reference TRBV9 and TRBJ2-5, the full variable domain is DSGVTQTPKHLITATGQRVTLRCSPRSGDLSVYWYQQSLDQGLQFLIQYYNGEERAKGNILERFSAQQFPDLHSELNLSSLELGDSALYFCASSVGEGHGQTQYFGPGTRLLVL.

This clonotype was picked up a small number of times. The rearrangement links TRBV3-1 to TRBJ2-2, with TRBD1 matching 7 bases. The CDR3 loop spans 13 amino acids. Germline values: CDR1 LGHDT, CDR2 YNNKEL (reference sequence). Germline trimming cut 7 bases from V and 5 bases from J; bases unmatched to any gene: 4. CDR3 loop: CASTIQGTGELFF. In DNA form, the CDR3 reads TGTGCCAGCACCATACAGGGGACCGGGGAGCTGTTTTTT.

The chain carries TRBV27 and TRBJ2-5; 9 bases are a match to TRBD1. The V gene end was trimmed by 3 bases and the J gene end by 7 bases; junction bases not matched to a gene: 21. The CDR3 covers 19 residues. Germline loops: CDR1 MNHEY, CDR2 SMNVEV (reference sequence). This CDR3 is CASSFVRPAGTGSRVTQYF. The DNA of the CDR3 is TGTGCCAGCAGTTTCGTGCGTCCCGCCGGGACAGGGAGCCGTGTGACCCAGTACTTC.

This clonotype was detected ten times or more. This chain connects TRBV2 to TRBJ2-2; D is unresolved. The CDR3 is 13 amino acids. With 8 bases removed from V and 6 bases from J, the gap between germline ends came to 13 bases. Germline CDR1 reads SNHLY; CDR2 reads FYNNEI. CDR3 bases: TGTGCCAGCGCCGCCGTAGAGTCCGGGGAGCTGTTTTTT. As protein: CASAAVESGELFF.

In this sample, this clonotype turned up many times. The chain carries TRBV5-1 and TRBJ2-5; no clear D gene. The CDR3 is 16 amino acids. V was clipped by 0 bases and J by 2 bases, with 14 bases between them. The germline V gene encodes CDR1 SGHRS and CDR2 YFSETQ. CDR3 amino acids: CASSLGSREGQETQYF. The CDR3 coding sequence is TGCGCCAGCAGCTTGGGTTCAAGGGAAGGACAAGAGACCCAGTACTTC.

The J gene is TRBJ2-7, the V gene TRBV3-1, with D tentatively TRBD1 (5 bases). V lost 4 bases and J 9 bases, leaving 16 bases between the germline ends. Germline V gene data show CDR1 as LGHDT and CDR2 as YNNKEL (reference sequence). The CDR3 totals 13 residues. The DNA for the CDR3 is TGTGCCAGCAGCCCCCAGGGCGGTGTTTGGCAGTACTTC. Its translation: CASSPQGGVWQYF.

This clonotype has at least ten counts. This chain joins TRBV12-3 or TRBV12-4 and TRBJ2-1; D uncertain. Trimming pared 6 bases from V and 9 bases from J, leaving 15 bases between. The CDR3 contains 13 residues. For the CDR3, the DNA is TGTGCCAGCAGCTTGAACGCGCTCGCTGAGCAGTTCTTC. It codes for CASSLNALAEQFF.

This chain joins TRBV3-1 and TRBJ2-3, with 12 bases matching TRBD1. This CDR3 has 18 residues. Germline V gene lookup returns CDR1 LGHDT and CDR2 YNNKEL (reference sequence). The V gene end was trimmed by 5 bases and the J gene end by 1 base; junction bases not matched to a gene: 10. CDR3 bases: TGTGCCAGCAGCTATGGAGCCGGGACAGGGGGCCGCACAGATACGCAGTATTTT. Protein sequence: CASSYGAGTGGRTDTQYF.

In its sample, this clonotype was seen a few times. A read error may account for a junction end that differs from germline. CDR3 DNA: TGTGCCAGCAGCGACCGGGACCTCCTATCATTC. This translates into CASSDRDLLSF. The V call is TRBV7-9, the J call TRBJ2-7; D tentatively fits TRBD1 or TRBD2 (5 bases each). The CDR3 totals 11 residues. Germline V gene lookup returns CDR1 SEHNR and CDR2 FQNEAQ (reference sequence). The whole variable domain, remainder taken from reference TRBV7-9 and TRBJ2-7, is DTGVSQNPRHKITKRGQNVTFRCDPISEHNRLYWYRQTLGQGPEFLTYFQNEAQLEKSRLLSDRFSAERPKGSFSTLEIQRTEQGDSAMYLCASSDRDLLSFGPGTRLTVT.

The chain joins TRBV20-1 to TRBJ2-2; tentatively, D is TRBD2 (6 bases). This CDR3 spans 17 amino acids. The germline V gene encodes CDR1 DFQATT and CDR2 SNEGSKA (reference sequence). Trimming took 0 bases from V and 5 from J, leaving 19 bases between them. The CDR3 bases are TGCAGTGCTAGAGACCCCCGGGCGGGGTCGTTTACCGGGGAGCTGTTTTTT. Protein sequence: CSARDPRAGSFTGELFF.

V usage is TRBV20-1 and J usage is TRBJ2-1, with 12 bases that match TRBD2. V dropped 2 bases and J dropped 7; count of bases not matched to a gene: 12. This CDR3 is 17 amino acids long. Germline V gene sequence: CDR1 DFQATT, CDR2 SNEGSKA (reference sequence). The CDR3 DNA follows: TGCAGTGCTAGAACGTCGGGTGTGACTAGCGGGAGAAATGAGCAGTTCTTC. Its translation: CSARTSGVTSGRNEQFF.